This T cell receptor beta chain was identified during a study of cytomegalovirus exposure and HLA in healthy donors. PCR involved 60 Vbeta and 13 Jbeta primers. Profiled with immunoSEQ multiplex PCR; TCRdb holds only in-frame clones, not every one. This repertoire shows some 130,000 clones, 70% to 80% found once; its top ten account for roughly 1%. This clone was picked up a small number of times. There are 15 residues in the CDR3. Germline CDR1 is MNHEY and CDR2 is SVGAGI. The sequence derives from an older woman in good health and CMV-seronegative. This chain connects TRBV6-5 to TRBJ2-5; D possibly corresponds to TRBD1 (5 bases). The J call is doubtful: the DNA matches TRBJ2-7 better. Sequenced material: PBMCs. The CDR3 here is CASSYSGRVAYEQYF. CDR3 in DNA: TGTGCCAGCAGTTACTCGGGCAGGGTAGCCTACGAGCAGTACTTC.